This T cell receptor (beta chain) was captured in a study of T cells in Graves' hyperthyroidism and ophthalmopathy. The CDR3 extends over 17 amino acids. Trimming at V came to 3 bases and at J to 3 bases, leaving 7 bases not matched to a gene. With duration under 3 months, ophthalmopathy was active: Clinical Activity Score at least 3, NOSPECS at least 4. TCR beta CDR3 regions were amplified from RNA transcripts. The study used the HTBI primer set for a first-round RT-PCR of the TCR CDR3. TCRdb processed the multiplex PCR reads anew with MiXCR; each CDR3 protein has one entry. The sample yields a few hundred thousand distinct CDR3 sequences, about 20% seen once. This clonotype was recorded many times.

The origin of this receptor is a man aged 30 to 39 with Graves' ophthalmopathy. Sequencing input: blood. This chain connects TRBV12-3 or TRBV12-4 to TRBJ2-3, with 12 bases matching TRBD2. This CDR3 is CASSFPSGRVGTDTQYF. The CDR3 DNA is TGTGCCAGCAGTTTCCCTAGCGGGAGGGTTGGTACAGATACGCAGTATTTT.